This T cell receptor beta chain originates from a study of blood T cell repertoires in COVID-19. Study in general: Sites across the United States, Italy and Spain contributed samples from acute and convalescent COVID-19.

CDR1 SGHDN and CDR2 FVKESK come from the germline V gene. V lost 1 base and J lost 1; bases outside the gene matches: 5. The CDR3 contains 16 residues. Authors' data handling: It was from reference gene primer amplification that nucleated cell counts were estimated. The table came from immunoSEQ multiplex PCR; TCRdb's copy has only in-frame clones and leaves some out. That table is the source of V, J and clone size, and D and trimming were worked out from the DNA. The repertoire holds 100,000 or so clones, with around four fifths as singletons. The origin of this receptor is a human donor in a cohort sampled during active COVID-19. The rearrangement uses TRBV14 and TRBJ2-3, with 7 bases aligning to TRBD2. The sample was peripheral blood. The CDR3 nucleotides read TGTGCCAGCAGCCAAGGGACTAGTTGGCGCACAGATACGCAGTATTTT. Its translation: CASSQGTSWRTDTQYF.